The 17 T cell receptor beta chains given below trace back to one sample, sequenced in a study of blood T cells in healthy people across ages. A second PCR of about 6 to 12 cycles used a sample-barcoded 5' primer and a J-beta primer mix. One entry per CDR3 protein results from TCRdb running MiXCR on the 5' RACE reads. The sample records around 620,000 distinct CDR3 sequences, roughly 28% being singletons. The sample comprised blood. The source is a woman aged 70-85 years in good health.

This clonotype occurred once. The chain combines TRBV9 with TRBJ1-6; D uncertain. Germline CDR1 is SGDLS and CDR2 is YYNGEE. Trimming cost V 0 bases and J 10 bases, with 11 bases left between them. CDR3 length equals 14 residues. The CDR3: CASSVEAYTSPLHF. CDR3 DNA: TGTGCCAGCAGCGTAGAGGCATACACCTCACCCCTCCACTTT.

Comment on this clonotype: An end of the junction does not agree with germline; a read error may underlie this. The rearrangement joins TRBV6-2 or TRBV6-3 to TRBJ2-1, with 9 bases identical to TRBD1. Looked up from germline, CDR1 is MNHEY and CDR2 is SVGEGT. CDR3 length: 16 residues. The CDR3 DNA is TGTGCCAGCAGTTTATCCGGGACAGGGTCTAACAATGAGCGGTTCTTC. Translated: CASSLSGTGSNNERFF.

On this clonotype itself: One junction end does not reproduce the germline sequence, and a read error may be involved. The DNA of the CDR3 is TGTGCCAGCAGTGAAGTGGGGGGGCCGACTTTT. Its translation is CASSEVGGPTF. The rearrangement joins TRBV2 to TRBJ1-4; D perhaps matches TRBD1 (6 bases). This CDR3 spans 11 amino acids. CDR1 and CDR2 from the germline V gene are SNHLY and FYNNEI.

The rearrangement uses TRBV7-2 and TRBJ2-5, with TRBD2 as a possible D gene (6 bases). CDR1 and CDR2 from the germline V gene are SGHTA and FQGNSA. V was clipped by 8 bases and J by 4 bases, with 20 bases between them. This CDR3 has 15 residues. The CDR3 nucleotides are TGTGCCAGCGCGCCCCGACTGGGGGGTGGAGAGACCCAGTACTTC. It is translated as CASAPRLGGGETQYF.

This clonotype was picked up a small number of times. This rearrangement joins TRBV7-9 to TRBJ1-1; D gene uncertain. Germline CDR1 and CDR2: SEHNR and FQNEAQ (reference sequence). The CDR3 has 13 residues. With 3 bases removed from V and 3 bases from J, the gap between germline ends came to 8 bases. CDR3 sequence (DNA): TGTGCCAGCAGCTTCTCTATGGACACTGAAGCTTTCTTT. Translating gives CASSFSMDTEAFF.

This clonotype was detected only a few times. The rearrangement joins TRBV5-1 to TRBJ2-3, with 12 bases identical to TRBD2. Germline V gene sequence: CDR1 SGHRS, CDR2 YFSETQ. CDR3 length equals 17 residues. The trim removed 0 bases at V and 5 bases at J, leaving 7 bases unmatched. The DNA for the CDR3 is TGCGCCAGCAGCTTGGGCTCCCTAGCGGGGGGGCAAGATACGCAGTATTTT. It translates to CASSLGSLAGGQDTQYF.

The chain recombines TRBV20-1 with TRBJ2-5; 7 positions match TRBD1. The length of the CDR3 is 14 residues. Losses at the gene ends were 2 bases for V and 4 bases for J; bases not matched to a gene: 7. Germline V gives CDR1 DFQATT, CDR2 SNEGSKA (reference sequence). CDR3 loop: CSARLTGNPETQYF. The CDR3 bases are TGCAGTGCTAGATTGACAGGGAACCCAGAGACCCAGTACTTC.

The chain links TRBV7-2 to TRBJ2-3, with D tentatively TRBD1 or TRBD2 (6 bases each). Germline V CDR1 and CDR2: SGHTA, FQGNSA. The CDR3 length is 16 residues. Trimming left V 7 bases short and J 6 bases short, with 23 bases between. Here the CDR3 DNA reads TGTGCCAGCACTCCAGGGGCGGTTGGGGGAGGCGATACGCAGTATTTT. Residues: CASTPGAVGGGDTQYF.

The rearrangement joins TRBV7-9 to TRBJ1-2; D call uncertain. CDR1 and CDR2 (germline): SEHNR, FQNEAQ (reference sequence). There are 14 residues in the CDR3. The V gene lost 4 bases and the J gene lost 8 bases, with 17 bases spanning the gap. The CDR3 nucleotides are TGTGCCAGCAGCTCGTCTTCGGTGTCGGGGGGCTACACCTTC. Encoded protein: CASSSSSVSGGYTF.

In this sample, this clonotype turned up a few times. The rearrangement links TRBV7-2 to TRBJ1-2; D is possibly TRBD1 (5 bases). V was shortened by 5 bases and J by 4 bases, with 17 bases between the two germline ends. This CDR3 spans 15 amino acids. The V gene's germline CDR1 is SGHTA and CDR2 FQGNSA. The DNA of the CDR3 is TGTGCCAGCAGCCCCCGAGGGCAGGGACTCTATGGCTACACCTTC. Its protein is CASSPRGQGLYGYTF.

There are a few counts of this clonotype. The chain employs TRBV6-2 or TRBV6-3 and TRBJ2-5; D is perhaps TRBD1 or TRBD2 (5 bases each). This CDR3 is built from 15 residues. Germline V gene data show CDR1 as MNHEY and CDR2 as SVGEGT. The ends were cut back, 0 bases at V and 3 bases at J, with 11 bases in the middle. CDR3 DNA sequence: TGTGCCAGCAGTTACTCCGGGGCCGCCGAAGAGACCCAGTACTTC. Residues: CASSYSGAAEETQYF.

The table lists this clonotype with many counts. The chain links TRBV6-2 or TRBV6-3 to TRBJ2-5; no clear D. The CDR3 has 15 residues. Germline V gives CDR1 MNHEY, CDR2 SVGEGT. Trimming cost V 8 bases and J 0 bases, with 16 bases left between them. The CDR3 sequence is CASRPVTFYQETQYF. CDR3 nucleotides: TGTGCCAGCCGTCCCGTGACATTCTACCAAGAGACCCAGTACTTC.

The chain recombines TRBV2 with TRBJ2-6; D is undetermined. Germline lookup yields CDR1 SNHLY and CDR2 FYNNEI. The length of the CDR3 is 14 residues. V was trimmed by 2 bases and J by 1 base, leaving 3 bases between them. The CDR3 DNA follows: TGTGCCAGCAGTGAACAATCTGGGGCCAACGTCCTGACTTTC. Protein sequence: CASSEQSGANVLTF.

The chain couples TRBV12-5 to TRBJ2-3; 8 nucleotides line up with TRBD1. V shed 5 bases and J 3 bases; nucleotides not matched to a gene: 4. The CDR3 is 14 residues long. Germline V gene lookup returns CDR1 LGHNT and CDR2 FRNRAP. The DNA for the CDR3 is TGTGCTAGTGGTACTGGACAGGGAACAGATACGCAGTATTTT. It yields the protein CASGTGQGTDTQYF.

This chain connects TRBV12-3 or TRBV12-4 to TRBJ1-1; 9 nucleotides match TRBD1. V lost 5 bases, J lost 1 base, and 8 bases stayed unmatched. CDR3 length equals 16 residues. CDR3 sequence: CASSPPDRGGNTEAFF. As DNA, the CDR3 is TGTGCCAGCAGTCCACCAGACAGGGGGGGGAACACTGAAGCTTTCTTT.

The CDR3 bases are TGTGCCAGCAGCTTAGCCCATCAAAGGGAGCTGTTTTTT. It encodes CASSLAHQRELFF. The V gene is TRBV7-2, the J gene TRBJ2-2; no clear D gene. The length of the CDR3 is 13 residues. Germline CDR1 reads SGHTA; CDR2 reads FQGNSA. The germline V and J ends were trimmed by 0 bases and 9 bases, with 8 bases remaining between them.

J is TRBJ2-3 and V is TRBV12-3 or TRBV12-4; tentative D call: TRBD1 (5 bases). Trimming removed 6 bases at V and 0 bases at J, with 10 bases between. CDR3 length equals 14 residues. CDR3 DNA: TGTGCCAGCAGAAGGACACCGAGCACAGATACGCAGTATTTT. Protein sequence: CASRRTPSTDTQYF.